The rows below give T cell receptor beta chains drawn from one sample of a study of T cells in Graves' hyperthyroidism and ophthalmopathy. TCRdb recomputed calls from the multiplex PCR reads with MiXCR, one row per CDR3 protein. The sample yields approximately 620,000 distinct CDR3 sequences, approximately 15% seen once. The source material was blood. These receptors originate from a woman aged 25 to 39 with Graves' hyperthyroidism that later progressed to Graves' ophthalmopathy. CDR3s include the opening cysteine and the closing phenylalanine or tryptophan. A D gene is named only where the DNA matches it firmly. Part of the rows lack a size; the others show once, few, many or a class for expanded clones.

j_call: TRBJ1-6; d_call: NA; v_call: TRBV20-1; clone_size: many; cdr3_aa: CSARDGWWDSPLHF; cdr3_nt: TGCAGTGCTAGAGACGGATGGTGGGATTCACCCCTCCACTTT
j_call: TRBJ2-5; d_call: NA; v_call: TRBV7-9; clone_size: many; cdr3_aa: CASSSYRETQYF; cdr3_nt: TGTGCCAGCAGCTCATACAGGGAAACCCAGTACTTC
j_call: TRBJ2-3; d_call: NA; v_call: TRBV2; clone_size: many; cdr3_aa: CASRQADTQYF; cdr3_nt: TGTGCCAGCAGGCAGGCAGATACGCAGTATTTT
j_call: TRBJ2-6; d_call: NA; v_call: TRBV9; clone_size: many; cdr3_aa: CASYSGANVLTF; cdr3_nt: TGTGCCAGCTACTCTGGGGCCAACGTCCTGACTTTC
j_call: TRBJ2-7; d_call: TRBD2; v_call: TRBV28; clone_size: many; cdr3_aa: CASSAALAGGYEQYF; cdr3_nt: TGTGCCAGCAGCGCTGCACTAGCGGGAGGTTACGAGCAGTACTTC
j_call: TRBJ2-7; d_call: TRBD1; v_call: TRBV6-2/TRBV6-3; clone_size: NA; cdr3_aa: CASRDEGTGDYEQYF; cdr3_nt: TGTGCCAGCAGGGACGAGGGGACAGGGGACTACGAGCAGTACTTC
j_call: TRBJ2-1; d_call: TRBD2; v_call: TRBV7-9; clone_size: many; cdr3_aa: CASSPTGASGLNNEQFF; cdr3_nt: TGTGCCAGCAGCCCCACCGGGGCTAGCGGGCTTAACAATGAGCAGTTCTTC
j_call: TRBJ2-2; d_call: NA; v_call: TRBV5-1; clone_size: few; cdr3_aa: CASSPRGQNTGELFF; cdr3_nt: TGCGCCAGCAGCCCCCGTGGGCAGAACACCGGGGAGCTGTTTTTT
j_call: TRBJ2-3; d_call: NA; v_call: TRBV18; clone_size: many; cdr3_aa: CASSPASGLSTDTQYF; cdr3_nt: TGTGCCAGCTCACCAGCATCGGGCCTCAGCACAGATACGCAGTATTTT
j_call: TRBJ2-2; d_call: TRBD2; v_call: TRBV12-3/TRBV12-4; clone_size: NA; cdr3_aa: CASTTRDRGLAGGWNTGELFF; cdr3_nt: TGTGCCAGCACCACCCGGGACAGGGGACTAGCGGGAGGGTGGAACACCGGGGAGCTGTTTTTT
j_call: TRBJ2-2; d_call: NA; v_call: TRBV20-1; clone_size: few; cdr3_aa: CSARPKGTGELFF; cdr3_nt: TGCAGTGCCCGCCCAAAGGGTACCGGGGAGCTGTTTTTT
j_call: TRBJ1-2; d_call: NA; v_call: TRBV9; clone_size: few; cdr3_aa: CASSSRDGIMVRYTF; cdr3_nt: TGTGCCAGCAGCTCCCGGGACGGCATTATGGTCCGCTACACCTTC
j_call: TRBJ1-5; d_call: NA; v_call: TRBV9; clone_size: many; cdr3_aa: CASSVGGQRDQPQHF; cdr3_nt: TGTGCCAGCAGCGTAGGTGGCCAAAGGGATCAGCCCCAGCATTTT
j_call: TRBJ2-2; d_call: TRBD2; v_call: TRBV7-3; clone_size: NA; cdr3_aa: CASSQGLAGKGELFF; cdr3_nt: TGTGCCAGCAGCCAGGGACTAGCGGGAAAAGGGGAGCTGTTTTTT
j_call: TRBJ2-1; d_call: TRBD1; v_call: TRBV7-3; clone_size: few; cdr3_aa: CASSIGTGGEQFF; cdr3_nt: TGTGCCAGCAGCATCGGGACAGGTGGTGAGCAGTTCTTC
j_call: TRBJ2-1; d_call: TRBD2; v_call: TRBV6-5; clone_size: few; cdr3_aa: CASRLLAGNYEQFF; cdr3_nt: TGTGCCAGCAGATTACTAGCGGGAAACTATGAGCAGTTCTTC
j_call: TRBJ2-6; d_call: NA; v_call: TRBV5-1; clone_size: NA; cdr3_aa: CASSLDIGSGANVLTF; cdr3_nt: TGCGCCAGCAGCTTGGATATCGGGTCTGGGGCCAACGTCCTGACTTTC
j_call: TRBJ2-1; d_call: NA; v_call: TRBV19; clone_size: many; cdr3_aa: CASSPREGMSYNEQFF; cdr3_nt: TGTGCCAGTAGTCCCCGAGAGGGGATGTCCTACAATGAGCAGTTCTTC
j_call: TRBJ2-7; d_call: NA; v_call: TRBV29-1; clone_size: many; cdr3_aa: CSVEQRQERDYEQYF; cdr3_nt: TGCAGCGTTGAACAACGACAGGAAAGGGACTACGAGCAGTACTTC
j_call: TRBJ2-7; d_call: NA; v_call: TRBV10-3; clone_size: many; cdr3_aa: CAISGRTPRQDSYEQYF; cdr3_nt: TGTGCCATCAGTGGCCGGACCCCTCGACAAGACTCCTACGAGCAGTACTTC
j_call: TRBJ1-5; d_call: NA; v_call: TRBV15; clone_size: NA; cdr3_aa: CATSSTVIENQPQHF; cdr3_nt: TGTGCCACCAGCAGCACGGTGATTGAAAATCAGCCCCAGCATTTT
j_call: TRBJ1-2; d_call: NA; v_call: TRBV24-1; clone_size: many; cdr3_aa: CATSVSQGAGYTF; cdr3_nt: TGTGCCACCAGTGTCTCGCAGGGTGCTGGCTACACCTTC
j_call: TRBJ2-7; d_call: NA; v_call: TRBV6-1; clone_size: many; cdr3_aa: CASSFDGRSYEQYF; cdr3_nt: TGTGCCAGCAGTTTCGACGGACGCTCCTACGAGCAGTACTTC
j_call: TRBJ1-1; d_call: TRBD1; v_call: TRBV6-1; clone_size: few; cdr3_aa: CASRIQGMAFF; cdr3_nt: TGTGCCAGCAGGATACAGGGGATGGCTTTCTTT
j_call: TRBJ2-7; d_call: NA; v_call: TRBV9; clone_size: many; cdr3_aa: CASSVGGSTFYEQYF; cdr3_nt: TGTGCCAGCAGCGTAGGTGGCAGCACATTCTACGAGCAGTACTTC
j_call: TRBJ1-5; d_call: NA; v_call: TRBV6-5; clone_size: NA; cdr3_aa: CASSYSVTPNSNQPQHF; cdr3_nt: TGTGCCAGCAGTTACTCGGTGACGCCCAATAGCAATCAGCCCCAGCATTTT
j_call: TRBJ1-3; d_call: NA; v_call: TRBV6-2/TRBV6-3; clone_size: many; cdr3_aa: CASSAPGRSSGNTIYF; cdr3_nt: TGTGCCAGCAGTGCTCCGGGACGGTCCTCTGGAAACACCATATATTTT